The rows below give T cell receptor beta chains drawn from one sample of a study of blood T cell repertoires in COVID-19. Produced via immunoSEQ multiplex PCR; TCRdb's table is partial and in-frame only. The data show about 89,000 clones, about 83% seen once. Sequencing input: peripheral blood. The receptors were sampled from a human donor in a cohort sampled during active COVID-19. Each CDR3 is given with its conserved first and last residue. Each record gives: D gene, V gene, J gene, clone size, CDR3 protein, CDR3 DNA. D genes are given only for firm matches. Not every row has a clone size; where given, it reads once, few, many or a size class.

d_gene: NA
v_gene: TRBV3-1/TRBV3-2
j_gene: TRBJ2-5
abundance: NA
CDR3aa: CASSQALLSGSAHQETQYF
CDR3nt: TGTGCCAGCAGCCAAGCTCTCTTATCGGGTAGCGCGCACCAAGAGACCCAGTACTTC

d_gene: TRBD1
v_gene: TRBV6-4
j_gene: TRBJ2-6
abundance: NA
CDR3aa: CASGTGAGANVLTF
CDR3nt: TGTGCCAGCGGCACAGGGGCTGGGGCCAACGTCCTGACTTTC

d_gene: TRBD2
v_gene: TRBV7-8
j_gene: TRBJ2-3
abundance: NA
CDR3aa: CASSGRTSGRGDTQYF
CDR3nt: TGTGCCAGCAGCGGCCGGACTAGCGGGAGGGGGGATACGCAGTATTTT

d_gene: NA
v_gene: TRBV10-3
j_gene: TRBJ1-1
abundance: NA
CDR3aa: CAISDSRGDLLNTEAFF
CDR3nt: TGTGCCATCAGTGACTCCCGGGGAGACCTTTTGAACACTGAAGCTTTCTTT

d_gene: NA
v_gene: TRBV24-1
j_gene: TRBJ2-1
abundance: NA
CDR3aa: CATSVGGAYNEQFF
CDR3nt: TGTGCCACCAGTGTTGGGGGCGCTTACAATGAGCAGTTCTTC

d_gene: NA
v_gene: TRBV2
j_gene: TRBJ2-3
abundance: NA
CDR3aa: CASSDGPQYF
CDR3nt: TGTGCCAGCAGTGACGGTCCGCAGTATTTT

d_gene: TRBD2
v_gene: TRBV2
j_gene: TRBJ2-5
abundance: NA
CDR3aa: CASRREGETQYF
CDR3nt: TGTGCCAGCAGGCGGGAGGGAGAGACCCAGTACTTC

d_gene: TRBD2
v_gene: TRBV28
j_gene: TRBJ2-3
abundance: NA
CDR3aa: CASSSRLAGSIDTQYF
CDR3nt: TGTGCCAGCAGTTCCCGACTAGCGGGCTCCATAGATACGCAGTATTTT

d_gene: TRBD2
v_gene: TRBV19
j_gene: TRBJ2-5
abundance: NA
CDR3aa: CASSTAGLAEETQYF
CDR3nt: TGTGCCAGTAGTACCGCCGGACTAGCGGAAGAGACCCAGTACTTC

d_gene: NA
v_gene: TRBV27
j_gene: TRBJ2-1
abundance: once
CDR3aa: CASSPRVPPDEQFF
CDR3nt: TGTGCCAGCAGTCCCAGGGTCCCACCGGATGAGCAGTTCTTC

d_gene: NA
v_gene: TRBV12-5
j_gene: TRBJ1-1
abundance: NA
CDR3aa: CASGLLGGTEAFF
CDR3nt: TGTGCTAGTGGGCTCTTGGGGGGCACTGAAGCTTTCTTT

d_gene: NA
v_gene: TRBV11-2
j_gene: TRBJ2-3
abundance: NA
CDR3aa: CASSLVRGGGPDTQYF
CDR3nt: TGTGCCAGCAGCTTAGTAAGGGGCGGTGGTCCAGATACGCAGTATTTT

d_gene: TRBD1
v_gene: TRBV28
j_gene: TRBJ1-1
abundance: NA
CDR3aa: CASSSPPFGTENTEAFF
CDR3nt: TGTGCCAGCAGTTCCCCTCCCTTCGGGACAGAGAACACTGAAGCTTTCTTT

d_gene: NA
v_gene: TRBV9
j_gene: TRBJ2-1
abundance: NA
CDR3aa: CASSQQGKTYNEQFF
CDR3nt: TGTGCCAGCAGCCAACAGGGAAAGACCTACAATGAGCAGTTCTTC

d_gene: TRBD2
v_gene: TRBV19
j_gene: TRBJ2-7
abundance: NA
CDR3aa: CASSIDTASGPFF
CDR3nt: TGTGCCAGTAGTATAGATACGGCTAGCGGACCGTTCTTC

d_gene: NA
v_gene: TRBV9
j_gene: TRBJ2-3
abundance: NA
CDR3aa: CASSVSSGSPDTQYF
CDR3nt: TGTGCCAGCAGCGTATCTTCCGGGAGTCCAGATACGCAGTATTTT

d_gene: TRBD1
v_gene: TRBV12-3/TRBV12-4
j_gene: TRBJ1-5
abundance: NA
CDR3aa: CASRDRAGGPQHF
CDR3nt: TGTGCCAGCAGAGACAGGGCGGGCGGGCCCCAGCATTTT

d_gene: TRBD1
v_gene: TRBV18
j_gene: TRBJ1-2
abundance: NA
CDR3aa: CASSRRQGDNYGYTF
CDR3nt: TGTGCCAGCTCACGGAGACAGGGGGATAACTATGGCTACACCTTC